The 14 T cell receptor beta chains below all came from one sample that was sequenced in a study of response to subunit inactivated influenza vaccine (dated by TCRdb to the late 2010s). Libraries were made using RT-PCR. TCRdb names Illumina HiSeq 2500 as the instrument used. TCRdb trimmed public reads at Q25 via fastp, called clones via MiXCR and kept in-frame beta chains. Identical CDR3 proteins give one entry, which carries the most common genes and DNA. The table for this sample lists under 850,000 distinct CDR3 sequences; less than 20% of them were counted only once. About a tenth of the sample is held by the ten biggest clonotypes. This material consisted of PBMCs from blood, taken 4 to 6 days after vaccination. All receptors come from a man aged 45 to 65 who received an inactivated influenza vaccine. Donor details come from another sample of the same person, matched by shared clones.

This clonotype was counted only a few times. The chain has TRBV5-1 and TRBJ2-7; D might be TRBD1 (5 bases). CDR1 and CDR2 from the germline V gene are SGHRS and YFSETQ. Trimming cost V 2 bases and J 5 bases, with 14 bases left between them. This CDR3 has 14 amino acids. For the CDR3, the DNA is TGCGCCAGCAGCTTAGGGGCCGCTTTTGACGAGCAGTACTTC. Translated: CASSLGAAFDEQYF.

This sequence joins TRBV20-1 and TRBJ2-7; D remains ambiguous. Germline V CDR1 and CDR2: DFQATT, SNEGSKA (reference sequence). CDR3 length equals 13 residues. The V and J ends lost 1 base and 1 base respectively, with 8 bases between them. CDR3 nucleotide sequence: TGCAGTGCTAGAGCGACATTTTCCTACGAGCAGTACTTC. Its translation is CSARATFSYEQYF.

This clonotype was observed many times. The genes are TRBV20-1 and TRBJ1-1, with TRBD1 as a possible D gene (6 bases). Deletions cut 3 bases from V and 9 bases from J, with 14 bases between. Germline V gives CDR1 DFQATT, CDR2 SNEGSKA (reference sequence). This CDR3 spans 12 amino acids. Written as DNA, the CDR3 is TGCAGTGCTAGGGACCGGACAGACCAAGCTTTCTTT. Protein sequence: CSARDRTDQAFF.

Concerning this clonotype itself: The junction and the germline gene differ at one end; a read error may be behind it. CDR3 nucleotide sequence: TGTGCATGGAATTCCCGGGACGGAACCTACGAGCAGTACTTC. It is translated as CAWNSRDGTYEQYF. The chain links TRBV30 to TRBJ2-7, with D perhaps being TRBD1 or TRBD2 (5 bases each). The CDR3 runs to 14 residues. CDR1 GTSNPN and CDR2 SVGIG come from the germline V gene (reference sequence).

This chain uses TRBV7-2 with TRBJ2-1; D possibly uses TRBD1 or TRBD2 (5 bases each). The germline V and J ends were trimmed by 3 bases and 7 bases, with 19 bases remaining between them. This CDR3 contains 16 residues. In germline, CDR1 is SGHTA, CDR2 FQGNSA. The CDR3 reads CASSFNGPGLTNEQFF. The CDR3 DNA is TGTGCCAGCAGCTTCAACGGTCCGGGGCTGACTAATGAGCAGTTCTTC.

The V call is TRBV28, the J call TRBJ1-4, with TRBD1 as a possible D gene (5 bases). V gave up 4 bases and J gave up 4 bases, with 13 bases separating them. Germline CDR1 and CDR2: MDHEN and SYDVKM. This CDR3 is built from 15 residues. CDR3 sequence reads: CASSSPGLNNEKLFF. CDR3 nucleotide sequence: TGTGCCAGCAGTTCTCCGGGACTGAATAATGAAAAACTGTTTTTT. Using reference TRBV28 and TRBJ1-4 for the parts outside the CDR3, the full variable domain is DVKVTQSSRYLVKRTGEKVFLECVQDMDHENMFWYRQDPGLGLRLIYFSYDVKMKEKGDIPEGYSVSREKKERFSLILESASTNQTSMYLCASSSPGLNNEKLFFGSGTQLSVL.

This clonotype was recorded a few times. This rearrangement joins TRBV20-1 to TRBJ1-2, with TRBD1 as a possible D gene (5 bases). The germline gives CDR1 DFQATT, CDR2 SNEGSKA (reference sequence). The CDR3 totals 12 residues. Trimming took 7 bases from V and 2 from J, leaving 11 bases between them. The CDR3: CSVSTENYGYTF. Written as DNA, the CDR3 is TGCAGTGTTTCGACAGAAAACTATGGCTACACCTTC.

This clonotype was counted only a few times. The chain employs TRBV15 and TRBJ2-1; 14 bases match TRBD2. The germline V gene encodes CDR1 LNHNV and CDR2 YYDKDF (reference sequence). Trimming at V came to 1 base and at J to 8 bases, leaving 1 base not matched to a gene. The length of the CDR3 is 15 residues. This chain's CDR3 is CATSRGLAGGHEQFF. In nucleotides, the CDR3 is TGTGCCACCAGCAGAGGACTAGCGGGGGGGCATGAGCAGTTCTTC.

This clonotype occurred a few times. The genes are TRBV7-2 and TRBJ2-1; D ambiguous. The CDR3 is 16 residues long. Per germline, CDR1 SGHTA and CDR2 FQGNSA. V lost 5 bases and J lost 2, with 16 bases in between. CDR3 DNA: TGTGCCAGCAGCCTAACTCCGGGCGTCGCCTACAATGAGCAGTTCTTC. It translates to CASSLTPGVAYNEQFF.

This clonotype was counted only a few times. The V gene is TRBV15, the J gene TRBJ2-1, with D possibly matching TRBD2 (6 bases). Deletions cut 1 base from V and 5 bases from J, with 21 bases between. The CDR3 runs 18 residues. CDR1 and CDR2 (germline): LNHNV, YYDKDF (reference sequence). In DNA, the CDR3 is TGTGCCACCAGCAGAGTGGGGGGTCTCCTGAAAACCAACAATGAGCAGTTCTTC. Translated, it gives CATSRVGGLLKTNNEQFF.

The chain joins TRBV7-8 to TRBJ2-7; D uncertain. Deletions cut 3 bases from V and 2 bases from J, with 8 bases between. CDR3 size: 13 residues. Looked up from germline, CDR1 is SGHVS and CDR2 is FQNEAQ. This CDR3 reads CASSFSPAYEQYF. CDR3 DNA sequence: TGTGCCAGCAGCTTCTCCCCAGCCTACGAGCAGTACTTC.

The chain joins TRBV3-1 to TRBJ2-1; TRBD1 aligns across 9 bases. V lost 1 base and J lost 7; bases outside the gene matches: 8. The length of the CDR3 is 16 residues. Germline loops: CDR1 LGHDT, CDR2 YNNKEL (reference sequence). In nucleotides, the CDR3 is TGTGCCAGCAGCCAAGTCGCCGGGACAGGGCGAAATGAGCAGTTCTTC. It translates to CASSQVAGTGRNEQFF.

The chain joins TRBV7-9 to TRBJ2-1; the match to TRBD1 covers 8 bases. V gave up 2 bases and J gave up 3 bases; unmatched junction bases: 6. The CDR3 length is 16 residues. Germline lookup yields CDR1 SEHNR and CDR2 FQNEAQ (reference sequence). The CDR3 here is CASSLLPTGVYNEQFF. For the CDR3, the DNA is TGTGCCAGCAGCTTATTACCGACAGGGGTCTACAATGAGCAGTTCTTC.

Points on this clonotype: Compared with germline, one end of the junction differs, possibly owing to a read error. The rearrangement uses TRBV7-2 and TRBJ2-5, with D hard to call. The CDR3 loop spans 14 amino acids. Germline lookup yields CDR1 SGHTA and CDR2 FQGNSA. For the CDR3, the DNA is TGTGCCAGCAGCTTACCGGCCAACCAAGGGACCCAGTACTTC. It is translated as CASSLPANQGTQYF.